The rows below give T cell receptor beta chains drawn from one sample of a study of cytomegalovirus exposure and HLA in healthy donors. The protocol was immunoSEQ multiplex PCR, while the TCRdb copy is restricted to in-frame clones and leaves out a portion. Here the sample spans some 200,000 clones, roughly 85% being singletons. The specimen was PBMCs. Source of these receptors: a woman between 18 and 30 years old in good health and CMV-seronegative. CDR3s include the opening cysteine and the closing phenylalanine or tryptophan. The D gene is left open where the match is weak. Not all rows give a size; the values are once, few, many and, for expanded clones, a class.

>TRBJ2-5|NA|TRBV5-4|NA
CASSLGRNYQETQYF
TGTGCCAGCAGCTTGGGGCGGAACTATCAAGAGACCCAGTACTTC
>TRBJ2-7|NA|TRBV11-2|NA
CASSLDQQEQYF
TGTGCCAGCAGCTTAGATCAACAGGAGCAGTACTTC
>TRBJ2-7|once|TRBV19|NA
CASSAESTYEQYF
TGTGCCAGTAGTGCGGAAAGCACCTACGAGCAGTACTTC
>TRBJ2-5|once|TRBV10-1|TRBD2
CASSGGTNDRETQYF
TGCGCCAGCAGCGGCGGGACTAACGACCGGGAGACCCAGTACTTC
>TRBJ1-1|NA|TRBV6-1|TRBD1
CASSEKGAVGTEAFF
TGTGCCAGCAGTGAAAAGGGGGCAGTAGGCACTGAAGCTTTCTTT
>TRBJ1-1|NA|TRBV6-1|NA
CASRDSLNTEAFF
TGTGCCAGCAGGGACAGTCTGAACACTGAAGCTTTCTTT
>TRBJ1-2|NA|TRBV28|NA
CASSLQTGLKRYTF
TGTGCCAGCAGTTTACAAACAGGCCTTAAGCGCTACACCTTC
>TRBJ2-3|NA|TRBV2|TRBD1
CASTLDRDTDTQYF
TGTGCCAGCACCCTGGACAGGGACACAGATACGCAGTATTTT
>TRBJ1-1|NA|TRBV4-1|TRBD1
CASSQVRTGVLNTEAFF
TGCGCCAGCAGCCAAGTGAGGACAGGGGTTCTGAACACTGAAGCTTTCTTT
>TRBJ1-1|NA|TRBV20-1|NA
CSAPKREAFF
TGCAGTGCTCCGAAGCGAGAAGCTTTCTTT
>TRBJ1-5|few|TRBV6-6|NA
CASSYEGGNQPQHF
TGTGCCAGCAGTTACGAGGGAGGAAATCAGCCCCAGCATTTT
>TRBJ2-5|few|TRBV19|NA
CASSVPGGETQYF
TGTGCCAGTAGTGTGCCAGGGGGGGAGACCCAGTACTTC
>TRBJ2-5|NA|TRBV5-1|TRBD1
CASRIRDRGPETQYF
TGCGCCAGCAGAATCCGGGACAGGGGGCCAGAGACCCAGTACTTC
>TRBJ1-2|NA|TRBV9|NA
CASSVGGGLVSYTF
TGTGCCAGCAGCGTAGGGGGGGGCTTAGTGAGTTACACCTTC
>TRBJ2-1|NA|TRBV18|NA
CASSPPRHSDYNEQFF
TGTGCCAGCTCACCCCCCCGTCATAGCGACTACAATGAGCAGTTCTTC